This TCR beta chain was sequenced for a study of shared clonotypes between healthy human individuals. A split of CD4+ cells into CD45RA+ naive and CD45RA-negative memory subsets was performed. The authors split each subset's genomic DNA evenly across several immunoSEQ plates. Original processing methods: ImmunoSEQ output held junction-only sequences without quality scores, so filtering differed. Clones were read by immunoSEQ multiplex PCR, and TCRdb kept only the in-frame ones, dropping some. The D gene and trimming were derived from the DNA, and the V and J assignments and clone size from that table. The table lists roughly 1,000,000 clones, around three quarters of them singletons. This clone has more than one count but fewer than ten. Antigen: not known. General study results and limits: Roughly 5% of naive CD4 clonotypes were shared across a handful of donors.

Specimen: memory CD4+ T cells from PBMCs. The sample's subset: CD45RA-negative fraction. The clonotype was recovered from a man between 18 and 35 years old in good health. Some clones in this sample may be carry-over from other donors' samples.

DNA for the CDR3: TGTGCCAGCAGCGGGCCGCGGGAGGAGAACACCGGGGAGCTGTTTTTT. As protein: CASSGPREENTGELFF. The chain couples TRBV9 to TRBJ2-2; 8 positions agree with TRBD2. The CDR3 length is 16 residues. Germline V gene sequence: CDR1 SGDLS, CDR2 YYNGEE. V lost 3 bases to trimming and J lost 1 base; unmatched junction nucleotides: 5.